These 32 T cell receptor beta chains came from one sample sequenced in a study of T-cell memory formation after mild COVID-19. Each CDR3 protein gets one entry after TCRdb re-called the 5' RACE reads with MiXCR. This sample has 380,000 or so distinct CDR3 sequences, with around 13% found just once. The sequenced sample consisted of PBMCs or a T cell subset sorted from them (not recorded which). The receptors were gathered from a man aged 18 to 30 who had mild COVID-19 (a few samples of this study predate the infection). Cell type and time point are not known.

The chain joins TRBV18 to TRBJ1-2, with D perhaps TRBD1 (5 bases). The CDR3 is 14 residues long. Germline V gene data show CDR1 as KGHSH and CDR2 as LQKENI. Trimming stripped 3 bases from V and 3 bases from J, with 11 bases between. CDR3 amino acids: CASSPRVQDYGYTF. The DNA of the CDR3 is TGTGCCAGCTCACCCCGCGTACAGGACTATGGCTACACCTTC.

The chain has TRBV20-1 and TRBJ1-3; a weak D match, TRBD1 (5 bases). The CDR3 contains 14 residues. Germline CDR1 DFQATT, CDR2 SNEGSKA (reference sequence). V was pared by 4 bases and J by 0 bases, with 10 bases between. CDR3 in DNA: TGCAGTGCTACCAGACAGAGCTCTGGAAACACCATATATTTT. Its translation is CSATRQSSGNTIYF.

This clonotype was detected many times. The V call is TRBV6-5, the J call TRBJ1-1; D ambiguous. The CDR3 loop spans 16 amino acids. Germline V CDR1 and CDR2: MNHEY, SVGAGI. The ends were cut back, 6 bases at V and 1 base at J, with 18 bases in the middle. The CDR3: CASSHGKVRKNTEAFF. The CDR3 DNA sequence: TGTGCCAGCAGCCATGGGAAGGTTCGAAAGAACACTGAAGCTTTCTTT.

This clonotype was detected many times. The chain has TRBV11-2 and TRBJ2-3; 10 bases fit TRBD2. The germline V gene encodes CDR1 SGHAT and CDR2 FQNNGV. The CDR3 consists of 14 residues. J gave up 4 bases and V 5 bases, and 3 bases lay outside the gene matches. The CDR3 DNA reads as TGTGCCAGCAGCACCGGGACTAGCGCAGATACGCAGTATTTT. Its protein product is CASSTGTSADTQYF.

This clonotype was picked up a small number of times. The chain is built from TRBV4-3 and TRBJ2-3; 9 nucleotides match TRBD2. After removal of 4 bases from V and 2 bases from J, the junction contained 7 bases not matched to a gene. Germline V CDR1 and CDR2: LGHNA, YSLEER. The CDR3 is 16 amino acids. CDR3 region: CASSPRVAGVTDTQYF. Written as DNA, the CDR3 is TGCGCCAGCAGCCCCAGGGTAGCGGGGGTCACAGATACGCAGTATTTT.

This clonotype showed up just a few times. CDR3 amino acids: CSGGSGEEQYF. In DNA form, the CDR3 reads TGCAGCGGGGGATCGGGGGAGGAGCAGTACTTC. The chain combines TRBV29-1 with TRBJ2-7; a possible D gene is TRBD2 (6 bases). This CDR3 has 11 amino acids. The germline CDR1 and CDR2 sequences are SQVTM and ANQGSEA. V lost 7 bases and J lost 7, with 14 bases in between.

In this sample, this clonotype turned up a few times. The chain couples TRBV7-8 to TRBJ1-5; 10 nucleotides line up with TRBD1. V gave up 2 bases and J gave up 0 bases; unmatched junction bases: 13. This CDR3 contains 20 residues. Germline V lookup: CDR1 SGHVS, CDR2 FQNEAQ. This CDR3 is CASSLRRPGQGSYSNQPQHF. Here the CDR3 DNA reads TGTGCCAGCAGCTTAAGACGACCGGGACAGGGGTCCTATAGCAATCAGCCCCAGCATTTT.

This clonotype was counted only a few times. The chain recombines TRBV4-1 with TRBJ1-2, with D unresolved. Germline values: CDR1 MGHRA, CDR2 YSYEKL. V dropped 4 bases and J dropped 2 bases, with 11 bases sitting between them. CDR3 size: 14 residues. CDR3 region: CASSPLGRNYGYTF. CDR3 nucleotide sequence: TGCGCCAGCAGCCCCTTGGGGAGAAACTATGGCTACACCTTC.

This clonotype occurred a few times. The V and J genes are TRBV4-2 and TRBJ2-3; 8 bases are a match to TRBD2. V shed 0 bases and J 2 bases; nucleotides not matched to a gene: 4. The CDR3 runs to 16 residues. Germline assignment: CDR1 LGHNA and CDR2 YNFKEQ. The CDR3: CASSQEPAGATDTQYF. The CDR3 DNA is TGTGCCAGCAGCCAAGAACCAGCGGGGGCCACAGATACGCAGTATTTT.

This clonotype was seen a handful of times. CDR3 bases: TGTGCCAGCAGTCCGACAGGGTTTTACGAGCAGTACTTC. Translation: CASSPTGFYEQYF. The chain joins TRBV28 to TRBJ2-7; 7 nucleotides match TRBD1. The CDR3 extends over 13 amino acids. Germline V CDR1 and CDR2: MDHEN, SYDVKM. Germline trimming cut 5 bases from V and 4 bases from J; bases unmatched to any gene: 5. Combining the CDR3 with reference TRBV28 and TRBJ2-7 gives the whole variable domain DVKVTQSSRYLVKRTGEKVFLECVQDMDHENMFWYRQDPGLGLRLIYFSYDVKMKEKGDIPEGYSVSREKKERFSLILESASTNQTSMYLCASSPTGFYEQYFGPGTRLTVT.

The V call is TRBV15, the J call TRBJ2-7, with D possibly being TRBD2 (5 bases). V lost 2 bases and J lost 4, with 18 bases in between. CDR3 length equals 16 residues. Per germline, CDR1 LNHNV and CDR2 YYDKDF (reference sequence). CDR3 sequence (DNA): TGTGCCACCAGCAGAATACCCCTCGGAGGAAGGTACGAGCAGTACGTC. It yields the protein CATSRIPLGGRYEQYV.

This clonotype has at least ten counts. The V gene is TRBV5-1, the J gene TRBJ2-1, with 14 bases that match TRBD2. The CDR3 loop spans 16 amino acids. Germline assignment: CDR1 SGHRS and CDR2 YFSETQ. The junction had 2 bases not matched to a gene; V was cut back by 3 bases and J by 3 bases. The CDR3 reads CASSWGLAGVYNEQFF. CDR3 nucleotides: TGCGCCAGCAGCTGGGGACTAGCGGGGGTCTACAATGAGCAGTTCTTC.

This clonotype was recorded a few times. The chain couples TRBV5-1 to TRBJ2-1; 10 bases map to TRBD2. This CDR3 spans 16 amino acids. Germline V gene sequence: CDR1 SGHRS, CDR2 YFSETQ. V trimming: 6 bases; J trimming: 6 bases; junction bases outside the gene matches: 12. The chain's CDR3 is CASTRTGTSASNEQFF. CDR3 sequence (DNA): TGCGCCAGCACCCGAACCGGGACTAGCGCGTCCAATGAGCAGTTCTTC.

The CDR3 DNA is TGTGCCAGCAGTTTATCCCCAGGGGTTGGCTACACCTTC. This sequence encodes CASSLSPGVGYTF. The chain combines TRBV28 with TRBJ1-2, with D perhaps TRBD1 (6 bases). This CDR3 is built from 13 residues. V gave up 1 base and J gave up 7 bases, with 10 bases separating them. Germline-derived CDR1 and CDR2 are MDHEN and SYDVKM.

The chain employs TRBV7-3 and TRBJ1-2; D possibly corresponds to TRBD1 (5 bases). Germline assignment: CDR1 SGHTA and CDR2 FQGTGA. This CDR3 is built from 14 residues. The V and J ends lost 5 bases and 3 bases respectively, with 13 bases between them. CDR3 loop: CASSPGGVDYGYTF. CDR3 DNA: TGTGCCAGCAGCCCCGGGGGGGTTGACTATGGCTACACCTTC.

This clonotype turned up a few times. This chain uses TRBV10-3 with TRBJ1-5, with TRBD1 matching 7 bases. After removal of 10 bases from V and 4 bases from J, the junction contained 13 bases not matched to a gene. CDR1 ENHRY and CDR2 SYGVKD come from the germline V gene. The CDR3 runs 15 residues. In DNA, the CDR3 is TGTGCCACCGATCCTCGACAGGGAGGGAATCAGCCCCAGCATTTT. Encoded protein: CATDPRQGGNQPQHF.

This clonotype was seen a handful of times. V is TRBV7-2 and J is TRBJ2-6; D gene uncertain. V shed 5 bases and J shed 0 bases, with 8 bases lying between them. Germline loops: CDR1 SGHTA, CDR2 FQGNSA. This CDR3 contains 15 residues. CDR3 region: CASSLASSGANVLTF. DNA of the CDR3: TGTGCCAGCAGCCTCGCGAGCTCTGGGGCCAACGTCCTGACTTTC.

This clonotype was seen a few times. The chain links TRBV20-1 to TRBJ2-5; D may correspond to TRBD1 or TRBD2 (7 bases each). Germline loops: CDR1 DFQATT, CDR2 SNEGSKA (reference sequence). This CDR3 spans 13 amino acids. V was trimmed by 2 bases and J by 5 bases, leaving 12 bases between them. CDR3 bases: TGCAGTGCTAGAAGTCAGGGGGGGGAGACCCAGTACTTC. Protein: CSARSQGGETQYF.

This clonotype has a count of ten or more. CDR3 nucleotides: TGTGCCAGCACTGGAGAGGGGGACGGGGGTAGAGCCCTCCACTTT. Amino acid sequence: CASTGEGDGGRALHF. This chain joins TRBV6-1 and TRBJ1-6; tentative D call: TRBD1 (6 bases). Germline CDR1 and CDR2: MNHNS and SASEGT. V lost 7 bases and J lost 14, with 24 bases in between. There are 15 residues in the CDR3.

The chain is built from TRBV5-1 and TRBJ2-5; the D gene is possibly TRBD2 (5 bases). Trimming left V 2 bases short and J 3 bases short, with 8 bases between. Germline V gene sequence: CDR1 SGHRS, CDR2 YFSETQ. The CDR3 covers 13 residues. The CDR3 nucleotides read TGCGCCAGCAGCTTATACGGGGAAGAGACCCAGTACTTC. As protein: CASSLYGEETQYF.

This clonotype was counted only a few times. CDR3 nucleotide sequence: TGTGCCAGCAGTGAAGATACGAGCTCCTACAATGAGCAGTTCTTC. This sequence encodes CASSEDTSSYNEQFF. The V gene is TRBV6-1, the J gene TRBJ2-1; D gene uncertain. Germline V gene data show CDR1 as MNHNS and CDR2 as SASEGT. This CDR3 spans 15 amino acids. V gave up 1 base and J gave up 0 bases, with 7 bases separating them.

V and J are TRBV12-3 or TRBV12-4 and TRBJ1-2; 8 nucleotides match TRBD1. This CDR3 is 15 amino acids long. The V gene end was trimmed by 6 bases and the J gene end by 8 bases; junction bases not matched to a gene: 14. CDR3 bases: TGTGCCAGCAGCACGCGAGGACAGGGCGTGGGGGGCTACACCTTC. Its translation: CASSTRGQGVGGYTF.

This clonotype showed up just a few times. The chain carries TRBV6-2 or TRBV6-3 and TRBJ1-2, with D unclear. This CDR3 spans 11 amino acids. The V end was cut by 6 bases, the J end by 3 bases, with 5 bases between. CDR1 MNHEY and CDR2 SVGEGT come from the germline V gene. The CDR3 region has the DNA TGTGCCAGCAGGGGCTACTATGGCTACACCTTC. This translates into CASRGYYGYTF.

The chain links TRBV10-3 to TRBJ2-3, with 14 bases aligning to TRBD2. This CDR3 has 15 residues. The junction had 0 bases not matched to a gene; V was cut back by 4 bases and J by 3 bases. CDR1 is ENHRY, CDR2 SYGVKD, per germline. CDR3 sequence (DNA): TGTGCCATCAGTGGGACTAGCGGGGGGACAGATACGCAGTATTTT. It translates to CAISGTSGGTDTQYF.

This chain joins TRBV7-9 and TRBJ1-2, with 9 bases aligning to TRBD1. The CDR3 has 15 residues. Germline CDR1 SEHNR, CDR2 FQNEAQ (reference sequence). The trim removed 2 bases at V and 3 bases at J, leaving 4 bases unmatched. The CDR3 DNA sequence: TGTGCCAGCAGCTTATGGGACAGGGAGGACTATGGCTACACCTTC. It encodes CASSLWDREDYGYTF.

This clonotype was seen a handful of times. This rearrangement joins TRBV20-1 to TRBJ2-3; TRBD2 agrees at 7 bases. The CDR3 has 13 residues. Unmatched junction bases numbered 4, after V lost 5 bases and J lost 2 bases. Per the germline V gene, CDR1 is DFQATT and CDR2 is SNEGSKA (reference sequence). CDR3 in amino acids: CSAVRGVTDTQYF. DNA of the CDR3: TGCAGTGCTGTTCGGGGGGTCACAGATACGCAGTATTTT.

This clonotype came up many times. The rearrangement joins TRBV18 to TRBJ2-7, with 11 bases that match TRBD2. Looked up from germline, CDR1 is KGHSH and CDR2 is LQKENI. V lost 3 bases to trimming and J lost 7 bases; unmatched junction nucleotides: 5. The CDR3 loop spans 14 amino acids. Here the CDR3 DNA reads TGTGCCAGCTCACCGACTAGCGGGGACTCGGAGCAGTACTTC. Translation gives CASSPTSGDSEQYF. Together with reference TRBV18 and TRBJ2-7, the CDR3 gives the full variable domain: NAGVMQNPRHLVRRRGQEARLRCSPMKGHSHVYWYRQLPEEGLKFMVYLQKENIIDESGMPKERFSAEFPKEGPSILRIQQVVRGDSAAYFCASSPTSGDSEQYFGPGTRLTVT.

This clonotype was detected ten times or more. The V gene is TRBV5-1, the J gene TRBJ1-5, with 10 bases identical to TRBD1. Trimming removed 1 base from V and 5 bases from J; junction bases left unmatched: 12. The CDR3 runs 18 residues. Per germline, CDR1 SGHRS and CDR2 YFSETQ. CDR3 sequence reads: CASSLSPSRDRGHQPQHF. CDR3 nucleotide sequence: TGCGCCAGCAGCTTGAGCCCGTCCCGGGACAGGGGTCATCAGCCCCAGCATTTT.

The chain links TRBV28 to TRBJ2-5; TRBD2 agrees at 8 bases. CDR3 size: 15 residues. CDR1 and CDR2 (germline): MDHEN, SYDVKM. The V segment lost 6 bases and the J segment 0 bases; nucleotides outside the gene matches: 6. CDR3 sequence (DNA): TGTGCCAGCAGATTTAGCGGGGCGTACCAAGAGACCCAGTACTTC. Protein product: CASRFSGAYQETQYF.

This clonotype was counted a few times. Written as DNA, the CDR3 is TGCGCCAGCAGCCAACTAGCGGGGAACACCGGGGAGCTGTTTTTT. As protein: CASSQLAGNTGELFF. The rearrangement links TRBV5-1 to TRBJ2-2; 9 nucleotides agree with TRBD2. This CDR3 comprises 15 residues. The ends lost 4 bases at V and 1 base at J; junction bases unmatched: 2. Germline assignment: CDR1 SGHRS and CDR2 YFSETQ.

The chain combines TRBV5-1 with TRBJ2-1, with unresolved D. The germline V gene has CDR1 SGHRS and CDR2 YFSETQ. The V gene lost 3 bases and the J gene lost 5 bases, with 9 bases spanning the gap. This CDR3 contains 13 residues. In DNA, the CDR3 is TGCGCCAGCAGCTCTACCCTCAACAATGAGCAGTTCTTC. As protein: CASSSTLNNEQFF.

This clonotype has ten or more counts. The chain couples TRBV4-1 to TRBJ2-7; the D is unclear. This CDR3 is 13 amino acids long. V dropped 0 bases and J dropped 3 bases, with 6 bases sitting between them. Germline V lookup: CDR1 MGHRA, CDR2 YSYEKL. The CDR3 spells CASSQEASYEQYV. CDR3 nucleotide sequence: TGCGCCAGCAGCCAAGAGGCCAGCTACGAGCAGTACGTC.